Shown below are 19 T cell receptor beta chains from a single sample sequenced in a study of human T cells and chemical hapten exposure. TCRdb re-analysed the RACE reads in MiXCR, keeping a single row per CDR3 protein. This table holds approximately 160,000 distinct CDR3 sequences, around a quarter found once. Time point specified: patch test 3, about 24 weeks after DPC sensitization. Stated treatment: therapeutic diphenylcyclopropenone sensitization with weekly scalp DPC. Sequencing used whole blood, obtained in connection with sensitization to the hapten diphenylcyclopropenone (DPC). The receptors derive from a woman younger than 30 with alopecia areata. Some clones in this sample may be carry-over from other donors' samples.

The J gene is TRBJ1-5, the V gene TRBV12-3 or TRBV12-4; the D is unclear. V lost 6 bases and J 5 bases, leaving 8 bases between the germline ends. This CDR3 comprises 12 residues. The CDR3 protein is CASSNTDQPQHF. The CDR3 DNA reads TGTGCCAGCAGCAACACCGATCAGCCCCAGCATTTT.

This clonotype appeared a few times. The chain links TRBV4-1 to TRBJ2-1; TRBD2 agrees at 8 bases. Germline loops: CDR1 MGHRA, CDR2 YSYEKL. This CDR3 comprises 15 residues. Trimming at V came to 1 base and at J to 9 bases, leaving 8 bases not matched to a gene. CDR3 DNA: TGCGCCAGCAGCCAAGTACTAGCGGCCCTTAGTGAGCAGTTCTTC. Amino acid sequence: CASSQVLAALSEQFF.

The DNA for the CDR3 is TGTGCCAGCAGCCCAAGGTCAGTACCCACCGGGGAGCTGTTTTTT. Protein product: CASSPRSVPTGELFF. The rearrangement uses TRBV7-9 and TRBJ2-2, with no clear D. Germline CDR1 and CDR2: SEHNR and FQNEAQ (reference sequence). CDR3 size: 15 residues. Trimming left V 5 bases short and J 4 bases short, with 14 bases between.

This clonotype was found many times. This sequence joins TRBV3-2 and TRBJ2-4. TRBV3-2 is a documented pseudogene. The CDR3 sequence is 16 residues long. The CDR3: CASSPFLVLAKNIQYF. The CDR3, as DNA: TGTGCCAGCAGCCCGTTCCTCGTATTAGCCAAAAACATTCAGTACTTC.

The chain is built from TRBV4-3 and TRBJ1-5, with D perhaps matching TRBD1 (6 bases). Germline V gene lookup returns CDR1 LGHNA and CDR2 YSLEER. The CDR3 consists of 15 residues. The V gene lost 1 base and the J gene lost 4 bases, with 11 bases spanning the gap. Written as DNA, the CDR3 is TGCGCCAGCAGCCAAGGCGGACAGAAGAATCAGCCCCAGCATTTT. Residues: CASSQGGQKNQPQHF.

The V gene is TRBV12-3 or TRBV12-4, the J gene TRBJ2-1; 10 bases align to TRBD1. This CDR3 spans 14 amino acids. The V and J ends lost 7 bases and 9 bases, in that order; junction bases with no gene match: 9. CDR3: CASTDRGRSGEQFF. The CDR3 DNA reads as TGTGCCAGCACCGACAGGGGGCGGTCCGGTGAGCAGTTCTTC.

This rearrangement joins TRBV7-2 to TRBJ2-1; no definite D call. Germline V gene data show CDR1 as SGHTA and CDR2 as FQGNSA. V dropped 0 bases and J dropped 10 bases, with 7 bases sitting between them. The CDR3 extends over 12 amino acids. CDR3 amino acids: CASSLARPEQFF. Here the CDR3 DNA reads TGTGCCAGCAGCTTAGCGCGGCCGGAGCAGTTCTTC.

This sequence joins TRBV5-1 and TRBJ2-2; tentative D call: TRBD1 (6 bases). Germline CDR1 SGHRS, CDR2 YFSETQ. Trimming shortened V by 0 bases and J by 4 bases, and 10 bases separated the two germline ends. This CDR3 has 15 residues. The CDR3 loop reads CASSLVGQSTGELFF. The CDR3 region has the DNA TGCGCCAGCAGCTTGGTCGGACAGTCCACCGGGGAGCTGTTTTTT.

This chain uses TRBV11-1 with TRBJ2-2; D is uncertain. CDR3 size: 14 residues. The V gene lost 3 bases and the J gene lost 6 bases, with 11 bases spanning the gap. The germline CDR1 and CDR2 sequences are SGHAT and FQDESV (reference sequence). In nucleotides, the CDR3 is TGTGCCAGCAGCTTGGGATTGGTACCCGGGGAGCTGTTTTTT. It yields the protein CASSLGLVPGELFF.

This clonotype was picked up a small number of times. The chain is built from TRBV12-3 or TRBV12-4 and TRBJ2-3; the match to TRBD2 covers 7 bases. The CDR3 runs to 16 residues. V trimming: 3 bases; J trimming: 0 bases; junction bases outside the gene matches: 6. The CDR3 sequence is CASSFGRLRSTDTQYF. In DNA, the CDR3 is TGTGCCAGCAGTTTCGGGAGGCTCCGGAGCACAGATACGCAGTATTTT.

The rearrangement uses TRBV29-1 and TRBJ2-7; possibly TRBD1 or TRBD2 for D (5 bases each). V lost 4 bases, J lost 7 bases, and 11 bases lay in between. The CDR3 has 11 amino acids. CDR1 is SQVTM and CDR2 is ANQGSEA in the germline V gene. The DNA of the CDR3 is TGCAGCGTTGCTGGGACGGAGGAGCAGTACTTC. This gives the protein CSVAGTEEQYF.

This chain connects TRBV30 to TRBJ2-5; D unclear. The V gene's germline CDR1 is GTSNPN and CDR2 SVGIG (reference sequence). V was pared by 2 bases and J by 1 base, with 8 bases between. The CDR3 contains 13 residues. Here the CDR3 DNA reads TGTGCCTGGAGTAGGAACACCCAAGAGACCCAGTACTTC. Protein product: CAWSRNTQETQYF.

Only a few counts were recorded for this clonotype. This chain uses TRBV6-1 with TRBJ1-2; perhaps TRBD1 as D (6 bases). Germline loops: CDR1 MNHNS, CDR2 SASEGT. V shed 0 bases and J shed 7 bases, with 15 bases lying between them. This CDR3 region has 15 residues. The CDR3 region has the DNA TGTGCCAGCAGTGAAGCCCCAGGGGCTTGGAGTGGCTACACCTTC. Protein: CASSEAPGAWSGYTF.

The rearrangement links TRBV20-1 to TRBJ2-7; D remains unclear. This CDR3 is built from 13 residues. Germline CDR1 and CDR2: DFQATT and SNEGSKA (reference sequence). Trimming shortened V by 7 bases and J by 1 base, and 14 bases separated the two germline ends. This CDR3 reads CSGDGQVSYEQYF. In DNA, the CDR3 is TGCAGTGGGGATGGGCAGGTATCCTACGAGCAGTACTTC.

The J gene is TRBJ2-3, the V gene TRBV27; D is unresolved. V lost 0 bases to trimming and J lost 5 bases, with 6 bases between them. CDR1 is MNHEY, CDR2 SMNVEV, per germline (reference sequence). This CDR3 comprises 13 residues. In DNA, the CDR3 is TGTGCCAGCAGTTTATCGCTCGGAGATACGCAGTATTTT. As protein: CASSLSLGDTQYF.

The chain recombines TRBV15 with TRBJ2-1; 10 positions match TRBD2. Germline CDR1 LNHNV, CDR2 YYDKDF (reference sequence). Unmatched junction bases numbered 15, after V lost 5 bases and J lost 8 bases. CDR3 length equals 17 residues. The chain's CDR3 is CATSSLPRAGGQDEQFF. For the CDR3, the DNA is TGTGCCACCAGCTCTTTACCCCGAGCGGGGGGGCAAGATGAGCAGTTCTTC.

The chain couples TRBV5-1 to TRBJ2-1; D is unclear. Trimming left V 4 bases short and J 9 bases short, with 11 bases between. The germline V gene has CDR1 SGHRS and CDR2 YFSETQ. This CDR3 region has 12 residues. CDR3 nucleotide sequence: TGCGCCAGCAGCCCGACTCTGAGTGAGCAGTTCTTC. Encoded protein: CASSPTLSEQFF.

This clonotype turned up a few times. The V gene is TRBV4-1, the J gene TRBJ2-4; TRBD2 might be the D (5 bases). CDR1 is MGHRA and CDR2 is YSYEKL in the germline V gene. Trimming removed 2 bases at V and 0 bases at J, with 17 bases between. The CDR3 contains 18 residues. The CDR3 spells CASSQFGSGIVAKNIQYF. CDR3 DNA sequence: TGCGCCAGCAGCCAATTCGGCAGCGGAATAGTAGCCAAAAACATTCAGTACTTC.

This chain connects TRBV5-1 to TRBJ1-1; TRBD1 is a possible D gene (6 bases). The germline CDR1 and CDR2 sequences are SGHRS and YFSETQ. The CDR3 covers 17 residues. Trimming cost V 1 base and J 5 bases, with 21 bases left between them. CDR3 nucleotides: TGCGCCAGCAGCTTGTTGGAGGGGGGGCGCTTTCGGACTGAAGCTTTCTTT. It specifies CASSLLEGGRFRTEAFF.